A single sample gave rise to the 8 T cell receptor beta chains below, sequenced in a study of shared clonotypes between healthy human individuals. Method: immunoSEQ multiplex PCR; TCRdb's copy keeps in-frame clones and lacks some. Of about 2.2 million clones listed, just over 90% are singletons. The naive CD8 subset, CD45RO-negative cells positively selected for CCR7, excluded terminally differentiated effector memory CD45RA+ cells. The specimen sequenced was naive CD8+ T cells from PBMCs. These receptors originate from a man aged 18 to 29 in good health. Some clones in this sample may be carry-over from other donors' samples.

This chain links TRBV11-2 with TRBJ2-1, with 8 bases that match TRBD2. Germline loops: CDR1 SGHAT, CDR2 FQNNGV. This CDR3 region has 17 residues. Trimming took 4 bases from V and 4 from J; bases not matched to a gene: 12. The CDR3 here is CASSSPREGPFYNEQFF. The CDR3 DNA reads as TGTGCCAGCAGCTCCCCTCGGGAGGGGCCTTTTTACAATGAGCAGTTCTTC.

A few counts support this clone. The rearrangement joins TRBV28 to TRBJ1-2, with 10 bases lining up with TRBD1. Per the germline V gene, CDR1 is MDHEN and CDR2 is SYDVKM. V trimming: 5 bases; J trimming: 5 bases; junction bases outside the gene matches: 5. The CDR3 sequence is 14 residues long. The chain's CDR3 is CASSQPGQGYGYTF. The CDR3 DNA follows: TGTGCCAGCAGTCAACCGGGACAGGGGTATGGCTACACCTTC.

The rearrangement links TRBV15 to TRBJ2-1; 9 bases agree with TRBD2. Germline values: CDR1 LNHNV, CDR2 YYDKDF (reference sequence). Germline trimming cut 5 bases from V and 8 bases from J; bases unmatched to any gene: 4. This CDR3 is 13 amino acids long. The CDR3 region has the DNA TGTGCCACCAGCTTTAGCGGGAGCTATGAGCAGTTCTTC. Its translation is CATSFSGSYEQFF.

V gene TRBV6-5 combines with J gene TRBJ2-3; D could derive from TRBD1 or TRBD2 (5 bases each). This CDR3 has 16 amino acids. The germline V and J ends were trimmed by 3 bases and 2 bases, with 15 bases remaining between them. Looked up from germline, CDR1 is MNHEY and CDR2 is SVGAGI. The CDR3 DNA reads as TGTGCCAGCAGTTATTCCCCGGGACGGCACACAGATACGCAGTATTTT. It specifies CASSYSPGRHTDTQYF.

The chain has TRBV2 and TRBJ2-7, with a tentative D call TRBD2 (5 bases). Trimming took off 2 bases at V and 1 base at J, with 15 bases between the two ends. The V gene's germline CDR1 is SNHLY and CDR2 FYNNEI. This CDR3 has 16 residues. The CDR3 nucleotides read TGTGCCAGCAGTGAACTCCGGGTCCGCGGGTCCTACGAGCAGTACTTC. It encodes CASSELRVRGSYEQYF.

This clone was observed once. The rearrangement uses TRBV29-1 and TRBJ1-1, with 8 bases aligning to TRBD1. There are 14 residues in the CDR3. With 7 bases clipped from V and 4 bases from J, the junction kept 11 bases outside the gene matches. Germline lookup yields CDR1 SQVTM and CDR2 ANQGSEA. The CDR3 sequence: CSAIPTGAGTEAFF. The CDR3 DNA sequence: TGCAGCGCCATCCCGACAGGGGCTGGCACTGAAGCTTTCTTT.

The chain recombines TRBV6-5 with TRBJ2-1; TRBD2 matches at 11 bases. The length of the CDR3 is 14 residues. Germline values: CDR1 MNHEY, CDR2 SVGAGI. The V segment lost 6 bases and the J segment 8 bases; nucleotides outside the gene matches: 6. The CDR3 coding sequence is TGTGCCAGCAGCGCCCTAGCGGGAGGCCATGAGCAGTTCTTC. It codes for CASSALAGGHEQFF.

With regard to this clone: A read error may produce the germline difference seen at one junction end. V and J are TRBV6-1 and TRBJ1-1; D ambiguous. This CDR3 spans 13 amino acids. Germline CDR1 and CDR2: MNHNS and SASEGT. CDR3 amino acids: CASSDGLFSEAFF. Written as DNA, the CDR3 is TGTGCCAGCAGCGACGGACTGTTTTCTGAGGCTTTCTTT.